These T cell receptor beta chains were read from a single sample in a study of cytomegalovirus exposure and HLA in healthy donors. TCRdb keeps only in-frame clones here, not all; method: immunoSEQ multiplex PCR. The profile shows some 190,000 clones, over 65% of them singletons. Sequenced sample: PBMCs. The receptors stem from a man aged 18-30 years in good health and CMV-seronegative. The CDR3 runs from the conserved cysteine through the conserved F or W. A D gene is named only where the DNA matches it firmly. The size entry is marked missing in some rows and otherwise reads once, few, many or a size class.

V gene,clone size,J gene,D gene,CDR3 protein,CDR3 DNA
TRBV30,few,TRBJ1-5,-,CAWAGGSNQPQHF,TGTGCCTGGGCGGGGGGAAGCAATCAGCCCCAGCATTTT
TRBV9,-,TRBJ1-2,-,CASSGQTGYGYTF,TGTGCCAGCAGCGGCCAGACGGGTTATGGCTACACCTTC
TRBV7-7,-,TRBJ2-3,-,CASSLARTDTQYF,TGTGCCAGCAGCTTAGCCCGGACAGATACGCAGTATTTT
TRBV6-5,-,TRBJ1-2,-,CASSRRQADYGYTF,TGTGCCAGCAGCCGACGACAGGCCGACTATGGCTACACCTTC
TRBV28,-,TRBJ2-7,-,CASSPGTRGRQYF,TGTGCCAGCAGCCCCGGGACAAGGGGAAGGCAGTACTTC
TRBV5-6,-,TRBJ2-5,-,CASSLVPGDQETQYF,TGTGCCAGCAGCTTGGTTCCGGGGGATCAAGAGACCCAGTACTTC
TRBV19,-,TRBJ1-2,-,CASSSPREGLYGYTF,TGTGCCAGTAGTTCCCCCCGGGAGGGCCTCTATGGCTACACCTTC
TRBV7-2,few,TRBJ2-1,TRBD2,CASSLDQRGPGEQFF,TGTGCCAGCAGCTTAGACCAGCGGGGTCCGGGTGAGCAGTTCTTC
TRBV5-6,-,TRBJ1-5,TRBD1,CASSLAGTGGNQPQHF,TGTGCCAGCAGCTTGGCTGGGACAGGGGGCAATCAGCCCCAGCATTTT
TRBV7-3,-,TRBJ2-1,TRBD1,CASSLRTGTLNEQFF,TGTGCCAGCAGCTTACGGACAGGGACCTTGAATGAGCAGTTCTTC
TRBV5-1,-,TRBJ1-1,-,CASSLASAGLNTEAFF,TGCGCCAGCAGCTTGGCGTCAGCGGGATTAAACACTGAAGCTTTCTTT
TRBV28,-,TRBJ1-4,TRBD1,CASLLTGNEKLFF,TGTGCCAGCCTCTTGACAGGGAATGAAAAACTGTTTTTT
TRBV5-1,-,TRBJ2-7,-,CASSYWDSPSSYEQYF,TGCGCCAGCAGCTACTGGGACTCCCCTAGCTCCTACGAGCAGTACTTC
TRBV18,-,TRBJ1-4,TRBD1,CASSPQQGAEEKLFF,TGTGCCAGCTCACCCCAACAGGGGGCTGAGGAAAAACTGTTTTTT
TRBV27,-,TRBJ1-1,-,CASSLSARGGWTEAFF,TGTGCCAGCAGTTTATCGGCGCGGGGGGGGTGGACTGAAGCTTTCTTT
TRBV11-2,-,TRBJ1-6,TRBD1,CASSFDRGSPLHF,TGTGCCAGCAGCTTCGACAGGGGGTCACCCCTCCACTTT
TRBV6-4,few,TRBJ1-6,TRBD1,CASSNRGWGSPLHF,TGTGCCAGCAGCAACAGGGGTTGGGGTTCACCCCTCCACTTT
TRBV30,-,TRBJ1-1,-,CAWTSRQNTEAFF,TGTGCCTGGACGAGCCGACAGAACACTGAAGCTTTCTTT
TRBV30,-,TRBJ2-7,TRBD2,CAWSPFEMGGYEQYF,TGTGCCTGGAGTCCCTTCGAGATGGGAGGGTACGAGCAGTACTTC
TRBV30,-,TRBJ1-1,-,CAWSGSDEEAFF,TGTGCCTGGAGTGGGAGCGACGAAGAAGCTTTCTTT